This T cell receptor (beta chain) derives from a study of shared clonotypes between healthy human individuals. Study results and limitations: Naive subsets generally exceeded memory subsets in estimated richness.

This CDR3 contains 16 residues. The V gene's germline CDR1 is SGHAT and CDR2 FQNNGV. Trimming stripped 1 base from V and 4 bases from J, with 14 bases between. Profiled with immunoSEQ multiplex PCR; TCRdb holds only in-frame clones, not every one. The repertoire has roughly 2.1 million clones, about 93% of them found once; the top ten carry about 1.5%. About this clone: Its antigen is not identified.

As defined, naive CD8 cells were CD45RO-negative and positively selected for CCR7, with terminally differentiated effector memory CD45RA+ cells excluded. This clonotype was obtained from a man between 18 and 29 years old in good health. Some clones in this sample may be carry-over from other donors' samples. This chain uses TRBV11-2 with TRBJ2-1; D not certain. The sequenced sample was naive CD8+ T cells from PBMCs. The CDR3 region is CASSLVLAQTYNEQFF. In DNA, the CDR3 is TGTGCCAGCAGCTTAGTACTCGCGCAGACTTACAATGAGCAGTTCTTC.